This is a list of T cell receptor beta chains from one sample in a study of cytomegalovirus exposure and HLA in healthy donors. The table came from immunoSEQ multiplex PCR; TCRdb's copy has only in-frame clones and leaves some out. The sample comprises 120,000 or so clones, about 78% of which are singletons, and 1.2% rests with the top ten. Sequenced material: PBMCs. The receptors were sampled from a female donor in good health and CMV-seronegative. CDR3s include the opening cysteine and the closing phenylalanine or tryptophan. Fields, in order: D gene, V gene, clone size, J gene, CDR3 protein, CDR3 DNA. A D gene is named only where the DNA matches it firmly. Part of the rows lack a size; the others show once, few, many or a class for expanded clones.

.	TRBV5-1	.	TRBJ2-3	CASSLMGFPGDTQYF	TGCGCCAGCAGCTTGATGGGATTCCCGGGGGATACGCAGTATTTT
.	TRBV7-9	.	TRBJ1-3	CASNQDSGNTIYF	TGTGCCAGCAACCAGGACTCTGGAAACACCATATATTTT
.	TRBV28	.	TRBJ1-2	CASSLLSGQIYGYTF	TGTGCCAGCAGTTTATTATCTGGACAGATCTATGGCTACACCTTC
TRBD2	TRBV27	few	TRBJ2-3	CASSKLAGVGADTQYF	TGTGCCAGCAGTAAACTAGCGGGAGTGGGGGCGGATACGCAGTATTTT
.	TRBV6-4	.	TRBJ1-1	CASSRTGNTEAFF	TGTGCCAGCAGTCGAACAGGGAACACTGAAGCTTTCTTT
.	TRBV5-8	.	TRBJ2-1	CASSFDRRGEQFF	TGTGCCAGCAGCTTCGACAGGCGCGGCGAGCAGTTCTTC
.	TRBV18	.	TRBJ1-2	CASSPSRTAGYTF	TGTGCCAGCTCACCATCGAGGACAGCCGGCTACACCTTC
TRBD1	TRBV19	.	TRBJ1-2	CASSDRGIPLGYTF	TGTGCCAGTAGCGACAGGGGGATCCCCCTTGGCTACACCTTC
.	TRBV10-3	.	TRBJ1-4	CASSYSFLGQGEKLFF	TGTGCCAGCAGTTACTCGTTTTTGGGCCAGGGGGAAAAACTGTTTTTT
.	TRBV29-1	once	TRBJ1-1	CSATRGSGAEAFF	TGCAGCGCCACCCGGGGGTCGGGCGCTGAAGCTTTCTTT
TRBD1	TRBV6-1	.	TRBJ2-3	CASSDRGQTDTQYF	TGTGCCAGCAGTGACAGGGGACAGACAGATACGCAGTATTTT
TRBD1	TRBV7-6	.	TRBJ1-1	CASSLVTGSTEAFF	TGTGCCAGCAGCTTAGTGACAGGGTCCACTGAAGCTTTCTTT
.	TRBV7-9	few	TRBJ2-1	CSSSLGGPRVNEQFF	TGTTCCAGCAGCTTAGGCGGCCCCAGGGTCAATGAGCAGTTCTTC
TRBD1	TRBV13	.	TRBJ1-1	CASSSGQGRVNTEAFF	TGTGCCAGCAGCTCGGGACAGGGGAGGGTTAACACTGAAGCTTTCTTT
TRBD1	TRBV6-5	once	TRBJ1-4	CASSYDRGREKLFF	TGTGCCAGCAGTTACGACAGGGGGCGTGAAAAACTGTTTTTT
.	TRBV7-3	.	TRBJ1-1	CASSQGARTDAFF	TGTGCCAGCAGCCAAGGGGCGCGGACCGACGCTTTCTTT
TRBD1	TRBV27	.	TRBJ2-3	CASSIQGARDTQYF	TGTGCCAGCAGTATACAGGGGGCGCGGGATACGCAGTATTTT
TRBD1	TRBV2	.	TRBJ1-3	CASKRAGGGNTIYF	TGTGCCAGCAAGCGAGCAGGGGGTGGAAACACCATATATTTT
.	TRBV18	.	TRBJ2-5	CASSRRGDQETQYF	TGTGCCAGCTCACGTAGGGGCGACCAAGAGACCCAGTACTTC
TRBD2	TRBV15	.	TRBJ2-1	CATGLAGGLDNEQFF	TGTGCCACCGGACTAGCGGGAGGTCTCGACAATGAGCAGTTCTTC
TRBD1	TRBV27	.	TRBJ1-1	CASRLTGKAEAFF	TGTGCCAGCAGGTTGACAGGGAAAGCTGAAGCTTTCTTT
TRBD1	TRBV5-4	.	TRBJ2-7	CASSGPGGPYEQYF	TGTGCCAGCAGCGGGCCAGGGGGCCCCTACGAGCAGTACTTC
.	TRBV7-9	.	TRBJ2-7	CAWGDSAYEQYF	TGTGCCTGGGGGGACAGCGCCTACGAGCAGTACTTC
TRBD1	TRBV11-2	.	TRBJ2-7	CAGSLGQDYEQYF	TGTGCCGGCAGCTTAGGACAGGACTACGAGCAGTACTTC
.	TRBV28	.	TRBJ1-4	CASSPTGPGILVKLFF	TGTGCCAGCAGTCCAACAGGGCCTGGTATTCTAGTAAAACTGTTTTTT
.	TRBV4-1	.	TRBJ1-5	CASSRGTAGNQPQHF	TGCGCCAGCAGCCGCGGGACCGCCGGCAATCAGCCCCAGCATTTT
TRBD2	TRBV4-1	.	TRBJ2-1	CASSQGPSGRAFSYNEQFF	TGCGCCAGCAGCCAAGGTCCATCCGGGAGGGCATTCTCCTACAATGAGCAGTTCTTC
TRBD1	TRBV9	.	TRBJ1-1	CASSRGQGNTEAFF	TGTGCCAGCAGCAGGGGACAGGGGAACACTGAAGCTTTCTTT
.	TRBV28	.	TRBJ2-1	CASTAGLTYNEQFF	TGTGCCAGCACTGCGGGACTCACCTACAATGAGCAGTTCTTC
TRBD1	TRBV6-1	.	TRBJ2-5	CASDRDRGQETQYF	TGTGCCAGCGATAGGGACAGGGGGCAAGAGACCCAGTACTTC
TRBD1	TRBV2	.	TRBJ2-7	CASSSPTGTIYEQYF	TGTGCCAGCAGTTCGCCGACAGGGACGATATACGAGCAGTACTTC
TRBD1	TRBV28	.	TRBJ1-1	CASSLDRALRTEAFF	TGTGCCAGCAGCTTGGACAGGGCGTTGCGGACTGAAGCTTTCTTT
TRBD2	TRBV4-1	.	TRBJ2-3	CASSSRLASADTQYF	TGCGCCAGCAGCTCTAGACTAGCGTCCGCAGATACGCAGTATTTT
TRBD1	TRBV28	.	TRBJ2-6	CASSFRTGMGSGANVLTF	TGTGCCAGCAGTTTCCGGACAGGGATGGGCTCTGGGGCCAACGTCCTGACTTTC
TRBD2	TRBV11-2	.	TRBJ2-1	CASSFAGGAYNEQFF	TGTGCCAGCAGCTTTGCGGGGGGCGCCTACAATGAGCAGTTCTTC
.	TRBV7-3	.	TRBJ2-5	CASSLMGRGAEETQYF	TGTGCCAGCAGCTTAATGGGCAGGGGCGCTGAAGAGACCCAGTACTTC
.	TRBV7-9	.	TRBJ2-2	CSSSARSRTNTGELFF	TGTTCCAGCAGCGCGAGATCCAGGACTAACACCGGGGAGCTGTTTTTT
.	TRBV6-1	.	TRBJ2-3	CASRSWTAEDTQYF	TGTGCCAGCAGATCCTGGACAGCCGAGGATACGCAGTATTTT
.	TRBV6-6	.	TRBJ1-2	CASRSGQTYGYTF	TGTGCCAGCAGATCTGGACAGACTTATGGCTACACCTTC
TRBD1	TRBV19	.	TRBJ1-5	CAAGGWNQPQHF	TGTGCCGCAGGGGGATGGAATCAGCCCCAGCATTTT
TRBD1	TRBV7-9	.	TRBJ2-6	CASSLAGTGGSGANVLTF	TGTGCCAGCAGCTTAGCAGGGACAGGGGGCTCTGGGGCCAACGTCCTGACTTTC
TRBD1	TRBV9	.	TRBJ1-1	CASSVAGPGQGSTEAFF	TGTGCCAGCAGCGTAGCTGGCCCAGGACAGGGTAGCACTGAAGCTTTCTTT
TRBD1	TRBV10-3	.	TRBJ2-7	CAISAGGNEQYF	TGTGCCATCAGTGCAGGGGGCAACGAGCAGTACTTC
.	TRBV6-5	.	TRBJ1-2	CASSYSRGSTYGYTF	TGTGCCAGCAGTTACTCTAGGGGGTCTACCTATGGCTACACCTTC
.	TRBV7-8	.	TRBJ1-3	CASSLALGGNTIYF	TGTGCCAGCAGCTTAGCATTGGGCGGAAACACCATATATTTT
.	TRBV6-1	.	TRBJ1-4	CASSEAPDEKLFF	TGTGCCAGCAGTGAAGCTCCCGATGAAAAACTGTTTTTT
.	TRBV10-3	.	TRBJ2-7	CAIRETGLSYEQYF	TGTGCCATCAGGGAGACAGGCCTCTCCTACGAGCAGTACTTC
TRBD2	TRBV7-9	.	TRBJ2-5	CASRGEGETQYF	TGTGCCAGCCGAGGGGAGGGGGAGACCCAGTACTTC
.	TRBV11-1	few	TRBJ2-7	CASSLEVAGPHYEQYF	TGTGCCAGCAGCTTAGAAGTGGCGGGGCCTCACTACGAGCAGTACTTC
TRBD1	TRBV25-1	.	TRBJ1-1	CASSGDSVYTEAFF	TGTGCCAGCAGCGGGGACAGCGTTTACACTGAAGCTTTCTTT
.	TRBV7-9	few	TRBJ2-5	CASSKGTDQETQYF	TGTGCCAGCTCCAAAGGAACAGACCAAGAGACCCAGTACTTC
TRBD1	TRBV5-8	.	TRBJ1-4	CASSPGTGATNEKLFF	TGTGCCAGCAGCCCTGGGACAGGTGCAACTAATGAAAAACTGTTTTTT
.	TRBV7-9	once	TRBJ1-1	CASSRPLLRQGDTEAFF	TGTGCCAGCAGCCGACCCCTCCTGAGGCAGGGCGACACTGAAGCTTTCTTT
TRBD2	TRBV5-1	.	TRBJ2-1	CASSGLRGLASSNEQFF	TGCGCCAGCAGCGGTCTGAGGGGACTAGCATCTTCCAATGAGCAGTTCTTC
TRBD2	TRBV5-4	.	TRBJ2-3	CASSLTAGGRDTQYF	TGTGCCAGCAGCTTGACAGCGGGGGGGCGGGATACGCAGTATTTT
.	TRBV7-6	.	TRBJ2-1	CASSLVSSNEQFF	TGTGCCAGCAGCTTAGTTTCGAGCAATGAGCAGTTCTTC
TRBD2	TRBV19	.	TRBJ2-7	CASRPRTRTEQYF	TGTGCCAGTAGGCCTCGGACTAGGACCGAGCAGTACTTC
.	TRBV19	few	TRBJ2-7	CASSISGEYYEQYF	TGTGCCAGTAGTATTTCAGGGGAGTACTACGAGCAGTACTTC